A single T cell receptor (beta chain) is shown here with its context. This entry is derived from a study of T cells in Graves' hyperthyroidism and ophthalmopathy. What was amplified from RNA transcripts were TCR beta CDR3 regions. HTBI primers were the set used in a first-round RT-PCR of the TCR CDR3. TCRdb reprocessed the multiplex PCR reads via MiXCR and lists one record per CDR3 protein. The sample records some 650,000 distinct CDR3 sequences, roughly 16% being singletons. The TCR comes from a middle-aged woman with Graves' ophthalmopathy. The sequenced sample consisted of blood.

CDR3 in DNA: TGTGCCAGCAGCTCGGGGGGTGAAGCTTTCTTT. Its translation is CASSSGGEAFF. The chain employs TRBV5-5 and TRBJ1-1; D may be TRBD1 (5 bases). Looked up from germline, CDR1 is SGHKS and CDR2 is YYEKEE (reference sequence). CDR3 length: 11 residues. Trimming shortened V by 3 bases and J by 7 bases, and 7 bases separated the two germline ends.